This TCR beta chain is from a study of T cell changes during pregnancy in multiple sclerosis. Repertoires were generated with immunoSEQ multiplex PCR, while TCRdb's copy carries only in-frame clones and drops some. The table has about 56,000 clones, around 91% seen once. This clone was observed a single time. The origin of this receptor is a female donor with multiple sclerosis, enrolled in a pregnancy study. This specimen consisted of peripheral blood, obtained after pregnancy.

The CDR3 loop is CASSYWRGRNYGYTF. CDR3 DNA: TGTGCCAGCAGTTATTGGAGGGGTCGCAACTATGGCTACACCTTC. This chain connects TRBV27 to TRBJ1-2; D may be TRBD1 (5 bases). Germline V gene data show CDR1 as MNHEY and CDR2 as SMNVEV (reference sequence). The germline V and J ends were trimmed by 4 bases and 2 bases, with 14 bases remaining between them. CDR3 length equals 15 residues.